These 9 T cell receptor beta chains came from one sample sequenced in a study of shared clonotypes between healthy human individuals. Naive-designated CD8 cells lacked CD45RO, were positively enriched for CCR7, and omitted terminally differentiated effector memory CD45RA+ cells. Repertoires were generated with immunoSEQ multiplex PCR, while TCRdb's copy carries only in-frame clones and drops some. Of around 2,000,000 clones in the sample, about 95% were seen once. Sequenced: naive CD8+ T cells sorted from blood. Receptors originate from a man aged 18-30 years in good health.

The CDR3 DNA reads as TGTGCCAGCAGTTACGTCTCGACTGAGCAGTTCTTC. It is translated as CASSYVSTEQFF. The chain couples TRBV6-6 to TRBJ2-1; D is uncertain. The CDR3 is 12 amino acids. Germline CDR1 MNHNY, CDR2 SVGAGI (reference sequence). The germline V and J ends were trimmed by 2 bases and 9 bases, with 8 bases remaining between them.

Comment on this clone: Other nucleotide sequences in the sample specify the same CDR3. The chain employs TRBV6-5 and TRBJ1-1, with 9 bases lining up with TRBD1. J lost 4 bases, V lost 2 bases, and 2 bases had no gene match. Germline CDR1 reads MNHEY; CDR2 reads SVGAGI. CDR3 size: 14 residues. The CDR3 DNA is TGTGCCAGCAGTTACGGGACAGGGTCCACTGAAGCTTTCTTT. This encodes CASSYGTGSTEAFF.

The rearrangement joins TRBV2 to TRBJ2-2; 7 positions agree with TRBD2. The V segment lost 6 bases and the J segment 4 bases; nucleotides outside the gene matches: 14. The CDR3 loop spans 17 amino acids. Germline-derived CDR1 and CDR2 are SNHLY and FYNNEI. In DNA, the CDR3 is TGTGCCAGCAGCGGGGTTAAGGGACTAATCCCCACCGGGGAGCTGTTTTTT. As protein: CASSGVKGLIPTGELFF.

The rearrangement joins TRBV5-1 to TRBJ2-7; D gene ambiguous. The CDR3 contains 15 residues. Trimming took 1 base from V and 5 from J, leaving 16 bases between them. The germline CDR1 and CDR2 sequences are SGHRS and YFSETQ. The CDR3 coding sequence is TGCGCCAGCAGCTTGAGGCGTCCAAGTGGCGACGAGCAGTACTTC. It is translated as CASSLRRPSGDEQYF.

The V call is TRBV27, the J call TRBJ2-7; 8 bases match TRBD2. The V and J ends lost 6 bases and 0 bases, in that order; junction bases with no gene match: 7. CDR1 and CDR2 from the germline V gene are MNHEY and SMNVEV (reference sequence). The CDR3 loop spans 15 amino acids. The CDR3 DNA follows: TGTGCCAGCAGGCATAGCGGGGCCGCCTCCTACGAGCAGTACTTC. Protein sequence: CASRHSGAASYEQYF.

The CDR3 nucleotides are TGTGCCAGCAGTCCCCGGACTAGAGAAGAGACCCAGTACTTC. Translating gives CASSPRTREETQYF. V and J are TRBV27 and TRBJ2-5; 7 nucleotides agree with TRBD2. With V trimmed by 5 bases and J by 3 bases, 6 bases remained unmatched. Germline CDR1 and CDR2: MNHEY and SMNVEV (reference sequence). This CDR3 region has 14 residues.

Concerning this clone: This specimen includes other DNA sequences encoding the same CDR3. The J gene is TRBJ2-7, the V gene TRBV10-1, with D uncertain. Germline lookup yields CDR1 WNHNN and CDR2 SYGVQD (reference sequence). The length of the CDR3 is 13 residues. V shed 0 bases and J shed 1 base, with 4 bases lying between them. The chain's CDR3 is CASSESTSYEQYF. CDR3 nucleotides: TGCGCCAGCAGTGAGTCGACGTCCTACGAGCAGTACTTC.

CDR3 nucleotides: TGCGCCAGCAGCTTGATGACAGGGGATTGGAACGAGCAGTACTTC. Amino acids: CASSLMTGDWNEQYF. V is TRBV5-1 and J is TRBJ2-7; the match to TRBD1 covers 8 bases. The V gene end was trimmed by 1 base and the J gene end by 5 bases; junction bases not matched to a gene: 8. Germline assignment: CDR1 SGHRS and CDR2 YFSETQ. The CDR3 spans 15 residues.

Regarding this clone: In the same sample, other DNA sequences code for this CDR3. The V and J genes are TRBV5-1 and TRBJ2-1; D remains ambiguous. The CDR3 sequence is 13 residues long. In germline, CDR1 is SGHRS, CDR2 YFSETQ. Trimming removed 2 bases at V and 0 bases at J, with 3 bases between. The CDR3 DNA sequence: TGCGCCAGCAGCTTAAGCTCCTACAATGAGCAGTTCTTC. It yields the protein CASSLSSYNEQFF. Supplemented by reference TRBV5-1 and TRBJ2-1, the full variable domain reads KAGVTQTPRYLIKTRGQQVTLSCSPISGHRSVSWYQQTPGQGLQFLFEYFSETQRNKGNFPGRFSGRQFSNSRSEMNVSTLELGDSALYLCASSLSSYNEQFFGPGTRLTVL.